These 22 T cell receptor beta chains came from one sample sequenced in a study of T cells in tumors after PD-1 blockade. Assay used: immunoSEQ multiplex PCR; TCRdb lists only in-frame clones, some missing. The sample holds some 66,000 clones, roughly 70% seen once. Sample: PBMCs, taken after anti-PD-1 treatment. Every receptor here comes from a human donor with basal cell carcinoma.

The chain is built from TRBV7-2 and TRBJ2-4; 8 bases fit TRBD2. The V gene end was trimmed by 2 bases and the J gene end by 0 bases; junction bases not matched to a gene: 9. The CDR3 runs 18 residues. Per the germline V gene, CDR1 is SGHTA and CDR2 is FQGNSA. Here the CDR3 reads CASSLTSGGGLAKNIQYF. The CDR3 nucleotides read TGTGCCAGCAGCTTAACAAGTGGCGGGGGGTTAGCCAAAAACATTCAGTACTTC.

J is TRBJ2-3 and V is TRBV7-9, with 8 bases fitting TRBD2. The CDR3 length is 17 residues. J lost 2 bases, V lost 0 bases, and 7 bases had no gene match. Germline lookup yields CDR1 SEHNR and CDR2 FQNEAQ (reference sequence). The CDR3 protein is CASSLAGAGGLTDTQYF. The CDR3 DNA sequence: TGTGCCAGCAGCTTAGCCGGGGCGGGGGGTCTCACAGATACGCAGTATTTT.

The genes are TRBV20-1 and TRBJ2-3; TRBD1 matches 7 bases. Per germline, CDR1 DFQATT and CDR2 SNEGSKA (reference sequence). V was pared by 3 bases and J by 4 bases, with 4 bases of the junction left unmatched. This CDR3 contains 13 residues. Here the CDR3 reads CSASGTEADTQYF. CDR3 bases: TGCAGTGCTAGTGGGACAGAGGCAGATACGCAGTATTTT.

The chain couples TRBV30 to TRBJ2-1; no reliable D call. V lost 2 bases and J lost 4, with 6 bases in between. Looked up from germline, CDR1 is GTSNPN and CDR2 is SVGIG (reference sequence). The CDR3 totals 12 residues. CDR3 loop: CAWSKQYNEQFF. The DNA of the CDR3 is TGTGCCTGGAGTAAGCAGTACAATGAGCAGTTCTTC.

The rearrangement uses TRBV4-1 and TRBJ1-1, with D perhaps matching TRBD1 (6 bases). CDR3 size: 18 residues. Looked up from germline, CDR1 is MGHRA and CDR2 is YSYEKL. Between the trimmed V and J ends, which lost 2 bases and 3 bases, there was a span of 22 bases. In DNA, the CDR3 is TGCGCCAGCAGCCAACTTATATTACTCCGGGGGCCGCACACTGAAGCTTTCTTT. The encoded protein is CASSQLILLRGPHTEAFF.

This chain links TRBV5-1 with TRBJ1-2; 8 bases match TRBD1. Germline values: CDR1 SGHRS, CDR2 YFSETQ. The trim removed 2 bases at V and 6 bases at J, leaving 9 bases unmatched. The CDR3 totals 15 residues. CDR3 amino acids: CASSFYTQGADGYTF. CDR3 nucleotide sequence: TGCGCCAGCAGCTTCTACACCCAGGGGGCTGATGGCTACACCTTC.

This clone was recorded a few times. V and J are TRBV6-5 and TRBJ1-3; D gene unclear. Per the germline V gene, CDR1 is MNHEY and CDR2 is SVGAGI. The CDR3 length is 15 residues. V gave up 5 bases and J gave up 0 bases, with 11 bases separating them. The CDR3 here is CASSTYGNSGNTIYF. The CDR3, as DNA: TGTGCCAGCAGTACCTACGGGAACTCTGGAAACACCATATATTTT.

The rearrangement uses TRBV18 and TRBJ2-1; D is undetermined. Germline CDR1 is KGHSH and CDR2 is LQKENI. The CDR3 extends over 14 amino acids. V dropped 5 bases and J dropped 6 bases, with 14 bases sitting between them. This chain's CDR3 is CASSSTVDGNEQFF. CDR3 sequence (DNA): TGTGCCAGCTCATCCACGGTTGATGGCAATGAGCAGTTCTTC.

V and J are TRBV15 and TRBJ1-2, with TRBD1 matching over 7 bases. This CDR3 spans 15 amino acids. CDR1 LNHNV and CDR2 YYDKDF come from the germline V gene (reference sequence). Trimming at V came to 1 base and at J to 5 bases, leaving 7 bases not matched to a gene. The CDR3 loop reads CATSRGKGAGYGYTF. For the CDR3, the DNA is TGTGCCACCAGCAGAGGAAAGGGGGCCGGATATGGCTACACCTTC.

The CDR3 DNA reads TGTGCCAGCAACATGGACCCCTATGGCTACACCTTC. Protein product: CASNMDPYGYTF. This chain connects TRBV2 to TRBJ1-2; D gene ambiguous. Germline V gene lookup returns CDR1 SNHLY and CDR2 FYNNEI. The V gene lost 7 bases and the J gene lost 4 bases, with 10 bases spanning the gap. The CDR3 runs 12 residues.

The V and J genes are TRBV27 and TRBJ2-3; D not resolved. Germline CDR1 and CDR2: MNHEY and SMNVEV (reference sequence). This CDR3 has 14 amino acids. Between the trimmed V and J ends, which lost 4 bases and 7 bases, there was a span of 15 bases. CDR3 in DNA: TGTGCCAGCAGTTCCTCCGGTAAGGGATATACGCAGTATTTT. Translating it yields CASSSSGKGYTQYF.

The chain combines TRBV25-1 with TRBJ1-6; D is unresolved. This CDR3 contains 14 residues. In germline, CDR1 is MGHDK, CDR2 SYGVNS. Between the trimmed V and J ends, which lost 4 bases and 6 bases, there was a span of 10 bases. The CDR3 coding sequence is TGTGCCAGCAGTGTTCGGGCGGGTAATTCACCCCTCCACTTT. It encodes CASSVRAGNSPLHF.

The CDR3 DNA reads as TGTGCCAGCACCATTACAGGGGTAGATACGCAGTATTTT. This sequence encodes CASTITGVDTQYF. J is TRBJ2-3 and V is TRBV6-5; 7 bases are a match to TRBD1. The germline CDR1 and CDR2 sequences are MNHEY and SVGAGI. This CDR3 is 13 amino acids long. Germline trimming cut 7 bases from V and 5 bases from J; bases unmatched to any gene: 6.

The rearrangement uses TRBV28 and TRBJ1-1; no reliable D call. CDR1 and CDR2 from the germline V gene are MDHEN and SYDVKM. Between the trimmed V and J ends, which lost 3 bases and 1 base, there was a span of 9 bases. The CDR3 totals 14 residues. The CDR3 DNA follows: TGTGCCAGCAGTTTCTTCAGCCAGAACACTGAAGCTTTCTTT. This codes for CASSFFSQNTEAFF.

This clone was counted between two and nine times. The chain uses TRBV6-6 and TRBJ2-5; maybe TRBD2 (5 bases). The CDR3 runs 14 residues. Trimming shortened V by 4 bases and J by 5 bases, and 14 bases separated the two germline ends. Germline-derived CDR1 and CDR2 are MNHNY and SVGAGI (reference sequence). Here the CDR3 reads CASSSGVSSETQYF. The DNA of the CDR3 is TGTGCCAGCAGTTCCGGGGTTAGCTCGGAGACCCAGTACTTC.

The genes are TRBV3-1 (or the pseudogene TRBV3-2) and TRBJ1-4, with D hard to call. Germline values: CDR1 LGHDT, CDR2 YNNKEL (reference sequence). The CDR3 is made up of 16 amino acids. The germline V and J ends were trimmed by 0 bases and 0 bases, with 8 bases remaining between them. The CDR3 nucleotides are TGTGCCAGCAGCCAAGATGGCGGTGCAACTAATGAAAAACTGTTTTTT. Encoded protein: CASSQDGGATNEKLFF.

This clone was seen only a few times. The V gene is TRBV2, the J gene TRBJ2-7; D ambiguous. The CDR3 is 12 residues long. V shed 6 bases and J shed 5 bases, with 11 bases lying between them. In germline, CDR1 is SNHLY, CDR2 FYNNEI. The CDR3, as DNA: TGTGCCAGCAGGTTTGGGGATCACGAGCAGTACTTC. It specifies CASRFGDHEQYF.

The chain recombines TRBV5-1 with TRBJ2-7; the D gene is possibly TRBD2 (6 bases). The CDR3 covers 14 residues. The V end lost 4 bases, the J end lost 0 bases, and 11 bases lay between the germline ends. Germline V CDR1 and CDR2: SGHRS, YFSETQ. The CDR3 region is CASSPSASSYEQYF. Written as DNA, the CDR3 is TGCGCCAGCAGCCCTAGCGCAAGCTCCTACGAGCAGTACTTC.

This clone was picked up a small number of times. This rearrangement joins TRBV16 to TRBJ1-5; 8 nucleotides agree with TRBD1. In germline, CDR1 is KGHSY, CDR2 FQNENV. The V and J ends lost 3 bases and 5 bases, in that order; junction bases with no gene match: 6. The CDR3 runs to 15 residues. CDR3 nucleotides: TGTGCCAGCAGCCAGATACAGGGGGGGTATCAGCCCCAGCATTTT. This translates into CASSQIQGGYQPQHF.

The chain carries TRBV5-1 and TRBJ1-6, with D unclear. The CDR3 has 13 amino acids. V lost 5 bases and J 5 bases, leaving 8 bases between the germline ends. Germline values: CDR1 SGHRS, CDR2 YFSETQ. CDR3 amino acids: CASRVTDNSPLHF. As DNA, the CDR3 is TGCGCCAGCAGAGTCACAGATAATTCACCCCTCCACTTT. The whole variable domain, filled in from reference TRBV5-1 and TRBJ1-6, reads KAGVTQTPRYLIKTRGQQVTLSCSPISGHRSVSWYQQTPGQGLQFLFEYFSETQRNKGNFPGRFSGRQFSNSRSEMNVSTLELGDSALYLCASRVTDNSPLHFGNGTRLTVT.

This clone was found a few times. The chain recombines TRBV5-6 with TRBJ1-4; D is perhaps TRBD1 (5 bases). Trimming removed 0 bases from V and 3 bases from J, with 12 bases in between. This CDR3 has 16 residues. CDR1 is SGHDT, CDR2 YYEEEE, per germline. For the CDR3, the DNA is TGTGCCAGCAGCTTGGGGCAGGGTATTTCTAATGAAAAACTGTTTTTT. It specifies CASSLGQGISNEKLFF.

The rearrangement links TRBV7-2 to TRBJ2-3; 11 bases line up with TRBD2. V lost 2 bases and J lost 3; bases outside the gene matches: 4. This CDR3 is 16 amino acids long. Germline CDR1 and CDR2: SGHTA and FQGNSA. The CDR3 loop reads CASSLFASGRTDTQYF. CDR3 in DNA: TGTGCCAGCAGCTTATTCGCTAGCGGGAGGACAGATACGCAGTATTTT.